This passage covers 21 T cell receptor beta chains from one sample sequenced in a study of Ad26.COV2.S vaccination and SARS-CoV-2 variants. Treatment described: 15 to 20 received Ad26.COV2.S at low or high dose, single or two shots; about five received placebo; per-sample allocation not given. Sampling took place 63 days after the first vaccine or placebo injection. Assay used: immunoSEQ multiplex PCR; TCRdb lists only in-frame clones, some missing. The table has about 350,000 clones, about 88% seen once. This specimen consisted of peripheral blood, obtained in a trial of Ad26.COV2.S vaccine versus placebo. These receptors originate from a person between 18 and 65 years old who received the Ad26.COV2.S COVID-19 vaccine or a placebo.

The genes are TRBV4-1 and TRBJ1-1, with D hard to call. V gave up 0 bases and J gave up 0 bases, with 8 bases separating them. Per germline, CDR1 MGHRA and CDR2 YSYEKL. The CDR3 extends over 15 amino acids. CDR3 bases: TGCGCCAGCAGCCAAGATGCCGAGATGAACACTGAAGCTTTCTTT. Its translation: CASSQDAEMNTEAFF.

The chain recombines TRBV3-1 (or the pseudogene TRBV3-2) with TRBJ1-2, with D maybe TRBD1 (5 bases). Trimming cost V 6 bases and J 5 bases, with 16 bases left between them. The CDR3 is made up of 14 amino acids. In germline, CDR1 is LGHDT, CDR2 YNNKEL (reference sequence). The CDR3 loop is CASRRGRSDYGYTF. The DNA of the CDR3 is TGTGCCAGCAGGAGGGGCAGGTCTGATTATGGCTACACCTTC.

This rearrangement joins TRBV5-4 to TRBJ2-2, with 7 bases that match TRBD1. Germline CDR1 reads SGHNT; CDR2 reads YYREEE (reference sequence). The CDR3 totals 15 residues. V shed 1 base, J shed 5 bases, and the junction held 5 bases outside the gene matches. The CDR3 loop is CASSLLAGGTGELFF. The CDR3 coding sequence is TGTGCCAGCAGCTTGTTGGCAGGGGGTACCGGGGAGCTGTTTTTT.

In the case of this clone: One base away lies a much larger clone, so this may be a sequencing read error. The CDR3 sequence: CAIRGVNTEAFF. In nucleotides, the CDR3 is TGTGCCATCAGAGGGGTGAACACTGAAGCTTTCTTT. The rearrangement joins TRBV10-3 to TRBJ1-1; D might be TRBD1 (5 bases). V lost 6 bases and J lost 0, with 5 bases in between. The CDR3 runs 12 residues. CDR1 is ENHRY and CDR2 is SYGVKD in the germline V gene.

The chain couples TRBV15 to TRBJ1-4, with D possibly TRBD1 on 5 matching bases. Germline assignment: CDR1 LNHNV and CDR2 YYDKDF (reference sequence). Trimming cost V 9 bases and J 3 bases, with 8 bases left between them. The CDR3 is made up of 12 amino acids. In DNA form, the CDR3 reads TGTGCCACGGGGCTGGCTAATGAAAAACTGTTTTTT. Translating gives CATGLANEKLFF. Filled out from reference TRBV15 and TRBJ1-4, the complete variable domain reads DAMVIQNPRYQVTQFGKPVTLSCSQTLNHNVMYWYQQKSSQAPKLLFHYYDKDFNNEADTPDNFQSRRPNTSFCFLDIRSPGLGDTAMYLCATGLANEKLFFGSGTQLSVL.

The J gene is TRBJ2-5, the V gene TRBV5-4, with a tentative D call TRBD2 (6 bases). The CDR3 runs to 14 residues. Trimming removed 0 bases from V and 9 bases from J, with 15 bases in between. From germline, CDR1 is SGHNT and CDR2 YYREEE (reference sequence). The CDR3 bases are TGTGCCAGCAGCTTGGCGAGTCAGACTAGGCCCCAGTACTTC. This translates into CASSLASQTRPQYF.

The genes are TRBV28 and TRBJ2-7; TRBD2 agrees at 12 bases. CDR3 size: 13 residues. V lost 7 bases, J lost 6 bases, and 4 bases stayed unmatched. Germline CDR1 MDHEN, CDR2 SYDVKM. The CDR3 nucleotides are TGTGCCAGCACAGGACTAGCGGGATTCGAGCAGTACTTC. Translated, it gives CASTGLAGFEQYF. The complete variable domain, with remaining parts taken from reference TRBV28 and TRBJ2-7, reads DVKVTQSSRYLVKRTGEKVFLECVQDMDHENMFWYRQDPGLGLRLIYFSYDVKMKEKGDIPEGYSVSREKKERFSLILESASTNQTSMYLCASTGLAGFEQYFGPGTRLTVT.

The chain employs TRBV5-1 and TRBJ2-6; D is undetermined. This CDR3 comprises 17 residues. CDR1 is SGHRS, CDR2 YFSETQ, per germline. Trimming removed 0 bases at V and 1 base at J, with 11 bases between. Here the CDR3 reads CASSLEAIQSGANVLTF. CDR3 nucleotide sequence: TGCGCCAGCAGCTTGGAAGCCATACAATCTGGGGCCAACGTCCTGACTTTC.

This CDR3 reads CASSQEGQQSFNYGYTF. DNA of the CDR3: TGCGCCAGCAGCCAAGAGGGACAGCAGTCATTTAACTATGGCTACACCTTC. The rearrangement uses TRBV4-3 and TRBJ1-2; 7 positions match TRBD1. CDR3 length: 17 amino acids. V gave up 0 bases and J gave up 1 base; unmatched junction bases: 8. Germline V lookup: CDR1 LGHNA, CDR2 YSLEER.

J is TRBJ1-6 and V is TRBV3-1 (or the pseudogene TRBV3-2); D unresolved. The CDR3 extends over 15 amino acids. The germline V gene has CDR1 LGHDT and CDR2 YNNKEL (reference sequence). The V end lost 2 bases, the J end lost 9 bases, and 14 bases lay between the germline ends. CDR3: CASSQQNGKSSPLHF. CDR3 nucleotide sequence: TGTGCCAGCAGCCAACAAAACGGGAAAAGTTCACCCCTCCACTTT.

The chain couples TRBV27 to TRBJ2-3, with TRBD2 as a possible D gene (5 bases). The CDR3 runs to 14 residues. Trimming pared 4 bases from V and 3 bases from J, leaving 11 bases between. The V gene's germline CDR1 is MNHEY and CDR2 SMNVEV (reference sequence). CDR3 residues: CASSYSRGTDTQYF. In DNA, the CDR3 is TGTGCCAGCAGTTACAGTCGAGGGACAGATACGCAGTATTTT.

The chain recombines TRBV2 with TRBJ2-5; D uncertain. The CDR3 extends over 14 amino acids. Germline V lookup: CDR1 SNHLY, CDR2 FYNNEI. The germline V and J ends were trimmed by 7 bases and 4 bases, with 16 bases remaining between them. This CDR3 reads CASTPGPHTETQYF. Written as DNA, the CDR3 is TGTGCCAGCACCCCCGGGCCACACACAGAGACCCAGTACTTC.

This clone was detected a few times. The chain couples TRBV29-1 to TRBJ2-3, with D perhaps assigned TRBD1 or TRBD2 (5 bases each). The V and J ends lost 5 bases and 3 bases respectively, with 21 bases between them. CDR3 size: 16 residues. The germline CDR1 and CDR2 sequences are SQVTM and ANQGSEA. CDR3 sequence (DNA): TGCAGCGTTCCCTCCCGGCCTAAGCGGACAACAGATACGCAGTATTTT. Its translation is CSVPSRPKRTTDTQYF.

This rearrangement joins TRBV4-3 to TRBJ1-2; D possibly corresponds to TRBD1 (5 bases). CDR1 is LGHNA and CDR2 is YSLEER in the germline V gene. V was pared by 2 bases and J by 4 bases, with 14 bases between. This CDR3 comprises 15 residues. The CDR3 reads CASSQQTTGVYGYTF. CDR3 DNA: TGCGCCAGCAGCCAACAGACGACGGGGGTCTATGGCTACACCTTC.

This clone occurred once. The J gene is TRBJ2-5, the V gene TRBV3-1 (or the pseudogene TRBV3-2); TRBD1 or TRBD2 may be the D gene (5 bases each). Germline V gene sequence: CDR1 LGHDT, CDR2 YNNKEL (reference sequence). V gave up 0 bases and J gave up 5 bases, with 19 bases separating them. The CDR3 has 17 residues. CDR3 amino acids: CASSQETRDPPRETQYF. The DNA for the CDR3 is TGTGCCAGCAGCCAAGAGACCCGGGACCCTCCAAGGGAGACCCAGTACTTC.

The V and J genes are TRBV2 and TRBJ1-2; D gene uncertain. Trimming stripped 4 bases from V and 1 base from J, with 7 bases between. Germline values: CDR1 SNHLY, CDR2 FYNNEI. This CDR3 contains 13 residues. In DNA form, the CDR3 reads TGTGCCAGCAGTGTTGAGGTTAACTATGGCTACACCTTC. Its protein is CASSVEVNYGYTF.

The V call is TRBV28, the J call TRBJ1-5, with TRBD1 matching 7 bases. V gave up 4 bases and J gave up 0 bases; unmatched junction bases: 6. The CDR3 extends over 16 amino acids. In germline, CDR1 is MDHEN, CDR2 SYDVKM. The CDR3 nucleotides are TGTGCCAGCAGTTCCCAGGGGGGGCGTAGCAATCAGCCCCAGCATTTT. This encodes CASSSQGGRSNQPQHF.

The chain recombines TRBV9 with TRBJ2-1; possible D gene TRBD1, 5 bases. This CDR3 is built from 15 residues. The V and J ends lost 4 bases and 4 bases respectively, with 15 bases between them. Germline values: CDR1 SGDLS, CDR2 YYNGEE. CDR3 loop: CASSLGAQWYNEQFF. Here the CDR3 DNA reads TGTGCCAGCAGCCTAGGGGCGCAGTGGTACAATGAGCAGTTCTTC.

To note about this clone: Other DNA variants within this sample encode the same CDR3. This chain connects TRBV18 to TRBJ1-5; D gene ambiguous. This CDR3 is 14 amino acids long. Per the germline V gene, CDR1 is KGHSH and CDR2 is LQKENI. Trimming took 3 bases from V and 0 from J, leaving 6 bases between them. CDR3 region: CASSPGNSNQPQHF. The CDR3 bases are TGTGCCAGCTCACCCGGAAATAGCAATCAGCCCCAGCATTTT.

The chain links TRBV5-1 to TRBJ2-1; 7 nucleotides line up with TRBD1. With V trimmed by 4 bases and J by 8 bases, 12 bases remained unmatched. The V gene's germline CDR1 is SGHRS and CDR2 YFSETQ. There are 15 residues in the CDR3. CDR3 in DNA: TGCGCCAGCAGCCGAGGGGACAGCAGTCCTGATGAGCAGTTCTTC. Residues: CASSRGDSSPDEQFF.

The CDR3 sequence is CASSPLGVSEQFF. CDR3 sequence (DNA): TGTGCCAGCAGCCCCCTCGGGGTCAGTGAGCAGTTCTTC. V is TRBV9 and J is TRBJ2-1, with D possibly TRBD2 on 5 matching bases. The germline CDR1 and CDR2 sequences are SGDLS and YYNGEE. The V end was cut by 4 bases, the J end by 9 bases, with 14 bases between. This CDR3 spans 13 amino acids.